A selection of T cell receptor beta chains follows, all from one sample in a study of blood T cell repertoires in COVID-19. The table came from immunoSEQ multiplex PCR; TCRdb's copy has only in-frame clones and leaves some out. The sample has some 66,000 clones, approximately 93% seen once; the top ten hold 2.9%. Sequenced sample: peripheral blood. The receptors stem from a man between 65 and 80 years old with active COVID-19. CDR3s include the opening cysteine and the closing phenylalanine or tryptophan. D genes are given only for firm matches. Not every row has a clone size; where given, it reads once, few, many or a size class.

CASSQDRSSRDNEQFF	TGTGCCAGCAGCCAAGATCGGAGCAGCCGGGACAATGAGCAGTTCTTC	-	-	TRBV3-1/TRBV3-2	TRBJ2-1
CASIATDRPYNEQFF	TGTGCCAGCATTGCCACTGACAGGCCCTACAATGAGCAGTTCTTC	-	-	TRBV5-5	TRBJ2-1
CASSFSGSGYTF	TGTGCCAGCAGCTTCTCAGGGTCTGGCTACACCTTC	-	once	TRBV5-8	TRBJ1-2
CASSLSFQENSPLHF	TGTGCCAGCAGTCTCTCTTTCCAAGAGAATTCACCCCTCCACTTT	-	-	TRBV6-6	TRBJ1-6
CASSRGDGYGYTF	TGTGCCAGCAGCCGGGGAGACGGCTATGGCTACACCTTC	-	-	TRBV7-9	TRBJ1-2
CASTFGDSPFGYTF	TGTGCCAGTACCTTTGGGGACAGCCCTTTTGGCTACACCTTC	TRBD1	-	TRBV19	TRBJ1-2
CASSLGGLANTGELFF	TGTGCCAGCAGCTTAGGGGGGCTCGCGAACACCGGGGAGCTGTTTTTT	-	-	TRBV11-3	TRBJ2-2
CASSLEGTGDQETQYF	TGTGCCAGCTCACTCGAGGGGACAGGGGATCAAGAGACCCAGTACTTC	TRBD1	-	TRBV18	TRBJ2-5
CASSQDPGVYNEQFF	TGTGCCAGCAGCCAAGATCCGGGGGTCTACAATGAGCAGTTCTTC	-	-	TRBV4-2	TRBJ2-1
CASSPDSVNTEAFF	TGTGCCAGCTCGCCAGACAGTGTGAACACTGAAGCTTTCTTT	-	-	TRBV18	TRBJ1-1
CASSLGQGMNTEAFF	TGTGCCAGCTCGCTGGGACAGGGCATGAACACTGAAGCTTTCTTT	TRBD1	-	TRBV18	TRBJ1-1
CASSSTSGDTQYF	TGTGCCAGCAGCTCAACTAGCGGAGATACGCAGTATTTT	TRBD2	-	TRBV7-3	TRBJ2-3
CASSGGSNYGYTF	TGTGCTAGCAGCGGAGGGTCTAACTATGGCTACACCTTC	-	few	TRBV7-7	TRBJ1-2
CASSSAGSGNTEAFF	TGTGCCAGCAGTTCCGCGGGGTCGGGGAATACTGAAGCTTTCTTT	-	-	TRBV25-1	TRBJ1-1
CASSYSVRGAFAGGAYGYTF	TGTGCCAGCAGTTACTCCGTTCGTGGCGCTTTTGCAGGGGGCGCATATGGCTACACCTTC	TRBD1	-	TRBV6-2/TRBV6-3	TRBJ1-2
CASSSRIQGALNQPQHF	TGTGCCAGCAGTAGCAGAATTCAGGGGGCCCTCAATCAGCCCCAGCATTTT	TRBD1	once	TRBV6-9	TRBJ1-5
CASSPQGQAYGYTF	TGTGCCAGCAGCCCCCAGGGACAGGCCTATGGCTACACCTTC	TRBD1	-	TRBV5-8	TRBJ1-2
CASRPAGGETQYF	TGTGCCAGCCGGCCTGCAGGGGGAGAGACCCAGTACTTC	TRBD1	-	TRBV6-6	TRBJ2-5
CASSQQGFGYTF	TGTGCCAGCAGTCAACAGGGGTTTGGCTACACCTTC	TRBD1	few	TRBV12-3/TRBV12-4	TRBJ1-2
CASSPPRPPRTQYF	TGTGCCAGCTCACCACCGAGGCCCCCGAGGACCCAGTACTTC	-	-	TRBV18	TRBJ2-5
CASSLDPGGYNEQFF	TGTGCCAGCAGCTTGGACCCAGGGGGCTACAATGAGCAGTTCTTC	TRBD1	-	TRBV5-4	TRBJ2-1
CASSTQWTTSGNTIYF	TGTGCCAGCAGCACACAATGGACAACCTCTGGAAACACCATATATTTT	-	-	TRBV4-2	TRBJ1-3
CASSRQGAGNSPLHF	TGTGCCAGCAGCCGACAGGGGGCAGGAAATTCACCCCTCCACTTT	TRBD1	once	TRBV7-9	TRBJ1-6
CASTSGNTDTQYF	TGCGCCAGCACTAGCGGAAACACAGATACGCAGTATTTT	TRBD2	-	TRBV5-1	TRBJ2-3
CASSVAGPGGYGYTF	TGTGCCAGCAGCGTGGCGGGCCCAGGAGGATATGGCTACACCTTC	-	-	TRBV9	TRBJ1-2
CASSRFLLAGAYGGNEQFF	TGTGCCAGCAGCCGATTCCTTTTGGCGGGGGCTTATGGGGGCAATGAGCAGTTCTTC	-	-	TRBV13	TRBJ2-1
CASRSQGDGYTF	TGTGCCAGCAGATCACAGGGGGATGGCTACACCTTC	TRBD1	once	TRBV6-5	TRBJ1-2
CASSLDISGGRSSYNEQFF	TGCGCCAGCAGCTTGGATATTAGCGGGGGCCGAAGCTCCTACAATGAGCAGTTCTTC	TRBD2	-	TRBV5-1	TRBJ2-1
CASSPEGTDTQYF	TGTGCCAGCAGTCCGGAGGGCACAGATACGCAGTATTTT	-	-	TRBV2	TRBJ2-3
CASSWAGSNYGYTF	TGTGCCAGCAGCTGGGCGGGATCAAACTATGGCTACACCTTC	-	-	TRBV5-5	TRBJ1-2
CASSPGTGNYNEQFF	TGTGCCAGCAGCCCCGGGACAGGAAACTACAATGAGCAGTTCTTC	TRBD1	-	TRBV7-2	TRBJ2-1
CASSQDSGGGLHSADTQYF	TGTGCCAGCAGCCAAGATTCGGGCGGGGGCCTCCATTCGGCAGATACGCAGTATTTT	-	-	TRBV3-1/TRBV3-2	TRBJ2-3
CASSPGQVPWGYTF	TGTGCCAGCAGTCCGGGACAGGTGCCCTGGGGCTACACCTTC	TRBD1	-	TRBV28	TRBJ1-2
CASSHWDRGQYEQYF	TGCGCCAGCAGTCACTGGGACAGGGGGCAATACGAGCAGTACTTC	TRBD1	-	TRBV23-1	TRBJ2-7
CASSPRQGASVTEAFF	TGTGCCAGCAGCCCTCGACAGGGGGCGTCTGTCACTGAAGCTTTCTTT	TRBD1	-	TRBV7-2	TRBJ1-1
CASSYTGGNEQFF	TGTGCCAGCAGTTACACAGGGGGCAATGAGCAGTTCTTC	TRBD1	-	TRBV6-5	TRBJ2-1
CASSLAGGISGNTIYF	TGCGCCAGCAGCTTGGCAGGGGGCATATCCGGAAACACCATATATTTT	TRBD1	-	TRBV5-1	TRBJ1-3
CASWDSDIINYGYTF	TGTGCCAGCTGGGACAGCGATATTATTAACTATGGCTACACCTTC	TRBD1	-	TRBV6-5	TRBJ1-2
CASSSLTDTQYF	TGCGCCAGCAGCTCTCTTACAGATACGCAGTATTTT	-	-	TRBV5-1	TRBJ2-3
CASSIDRGGTGSSGANVLTF	TGTGCCAGTAGTATCGATAGAGGTGGGACAGGGAGCTCTGGGGCCAACGTCCTGACTTTC	TRBD1	-	TRBV19	TRBJ2-6
CASTPRDRANYGYTF	TGTGCCAGCACCCCCCGGGACAGAGCTAACTATGGCTACACCTTC	TRBD1	once	TRBV28	TRBJ1-2
CATREAGSIYNEQFF	TGTGCCACCCGAGAGGCGGGGAGCATATACAATGAGCAGTTCTTC	-	-	TRBV27	TRBJ2-1
CASSLTSGGVSTQYF	TGTGCCAGCAGCTTAACTAGCGGGGGGGTATCGACGCAGTATTTT	TRBD2	-	TRBV7-3	TRBJ2-3
CASSTQGAPTEAFF	TGTGCCAGCAGCACACAGGGGGCGCCCACTGAAGCTTTCTTT	TRBD1	-	TRBV11-2	TRBJ1-1
CASSSGQGYEQYF	TGTGCCAGCAGCTCCGGACAGGGGTACGAGCAGTACTTC	TRBD1	few	TRBV5-4	TRBJ2-7
CAIPRGLRDTKNIQYF	TGCGCCATCCCCCGAGGGCTCCGGGACACCAAAAACATTCAGTACTTC	-	-	TRBV10-1	TRBJ2-4
CASSQRLAGNEQYF	TGTGCCAGCAGCCAGCGGCTAGCGGGGAACGAGCAGTACTTC	TRBD2	-	TRBV11-3	TRBJ2-7
CASNPLISGNTIYF	TGTGCCAGCAACCCACTGATCTCTGGAAACACCATATATTTT	-	-	TRBV6-2/TRBV6-3	TRBJ1-3
CASSIKGATGELFF	TGTGCCAGTAGTATAAAGGGGGCCACCGGGGAGCTGTTTTTT	TRBD1	-	TRBV19	TRBJ2-2
CASSPLNTGELFF	TGTGCCAGCTCCCCCCTCAACACCGGGGAGCTGTTTTTT	-	-	TRBV18	TRBJ2-2
CASSLGQGFYEQYF	TGTGCCAGCAGCTTGGGGCAGGGGTTCTACGAGCAGTACTTC	-	-	TRBV5-4	TRBJ2-7
CASSVVADRGLNEQFF	TGTGCCAGCAGCGTAGTTGCGGACAGGGGGCTCAATGAGCAGTTCTTC	TRBD1	-	TRBV9	TRBJ2-1
CASNLQANTEAFF	TGTGCCAGCAACTTACAGGCAAACACTGAAGCTTTCTTT	-	-	TRBV6-5	TRBJ1-1
CAISESVTGGTEAFF	TGTGCCATCAGTGAGTCGGTCACAGGTGGCACTGAAGCTTTCTTT	-	once	TRBV10-3	TRBJ1-1
CASSDTGELFF	TGCGCCAGCAGCGACACCGGGGAGCTGTTTTTT	-	-	TRBV10-1	TRBJ2-2
CASSLFPGGTGNTIYF	TGTGCCAGCAGCTTGTTTCCAGGGGGCACTGGAAACACCATATATTTT	TRBD1	-	TRBV7-2	TRBJ1-3
CASSLTFPWTRYNEQFF	TGTGCCAGCAGTTTGACCTTTCCGTGGACTCGGTACAATGAGCAGTTCTTC	-	-	TRBV27	TRBJ2-1
CASRNSRNTEAFF	TGTGCCAGCAGGAATAGTCGAAACACTGAAGCTTTCTTT	-	-	TRBV6-5	TRBJ1-1
CASSLDRGGTGELFF	TGTGCCAGCAGTCTCGACAGGGGTGGGACCGGGGAGCTGTTTTTT	TRBD1	once	TRBV2	TRBJ2-2